These 14 T cell receptor beta chains were sequenced from one sample in a study of T cell changes during pregnancy in multiple sclerosis. Data came from immunoSEQ multiplex PCR; TCRdb stores just in-frame clones and leaves some out. The table lists roughly 72,000 clones, roughly 90% of them singletons. The material was peripheral blood, obtained in the first trimester of pregnancy. Receptor source: a female donor in good health, enrolled as a control in a pregnancy study.

The J gene is TRBJ1-2, the V gene TRBV9, with D perhaps TRBD1 (5 bases). From germline, CDR1 is SGDLS and CDR2 YYNGEE. The length of the CDR3 is 12 residues. V was clipped by 4 bases and J by 8 bases, with 12 bases between them. CDR3 protein: CASSSAGWGYTF. CDR3 DNA: TGTGCCAGCAGCTCCGCAGGGTGGGGCTACACCTTC.

CDR3 sequence: CASSSGPDTYNQPQHF. The DNA of the CDR3 is TGCGCCAGCAGCTCCGGCCCGGACACGTACAATCAGCCCCAGCATTTT. The V gene is TRBV5-1, the J gene TRBJ1-5; TRBD1 is a possible D gene (5 bases). Germline V gene data show CDR1 as SGHRS and CDR2 as YFSETQ. The CDR3 is made up of 16 amino acids. V was clipped by 3 bases and J by 3 bases, with 16 bases between them.

The rearrangement uses TRBV28 and TRBJ1-4, with TRBD1 matching over 7 bases. The CDR3 extends over 15 amino acids. Germline values: CDR1 MDHEN, CDR2 SYDVKM. With 4 bases clipped from V and 5 bases from J, the junction kept 7 bases outside the gene matches. This chain's CDR3 is CASSSGGPANEKLFF. The CDR3 DNA reads as TGTGCCAGCAGTTCAGGGGGGCCCGCGAATGAAAAACTGTTTTTT.

This clone was counted only a few times. The chain links TRBV4-2 to TRBJ1-1; no clear D. The ends were cut back, 0 bases at V and 12 bases at J, with 11 bases in the middle. Per germline, CDR1 LGHNA and CDR2 YNFKEQ. The CDR3 contains 12 residues. The chain's CDR3 is CASSQESGVPFF. In nucleotides, the CDR3 is TGTGCCAGCAGCCAAGAATCCGGGGTTCCTTTCTTT.

This chain connects TRBV28 to TRBJ2-7, with 7 bases lining up with TRBD1. The CDR3 spans 11 residues. V trimming: 2 bases; J trimming: 9 bases; junction bases outside the gene matches: 1. CDR1 and CDR2 (germline): MDHEN, SYDVKM. CDR3 in DNA: TGTGCCAGCAGTTTAACAGGGGTGCAGTACTTC. Translation gives CASSLTGVQYF. The full variable domain, with the rest looked up from reference TRBV28 and TRBJ2-7, is DVKVTQSSRYLVKRTGEKVFLECVQDMDHENMFWYRQDPGLGLRLIYFSYDVKMKEKGDIPEGYSVSREKKERFSLILESASTNQTSMYLCASSLTGVQYFGPGTRLTVT.

V is TRBV5-6 and J is TRBJ1-4, with D unresolved. V lost 0 bases and J 8 bases, leaving 17 bases between the germline ends. CDR3 length equals 16 residues. CDR1 SGHDT and CDR2 YYEEEE come from the germline V gene. The CDR3 loop reads CASSLAGGQQVEKLFF. CDR3 sequence (DNA): TGTGCCAGCAGCTTGGCCGGTGGGCAGCAAGTGGAAAAACTGTTTTTT. Complete variable domain (other parts from reference TRBV5-6 and TRBJ1-4): DAGVTQSPTHLIKTRGQQVTLRCSPKSGHDTVSWYQQALGQGPQFIFQYYEEEERQRGNFPDRFSGHQFPNYSSELNVNALLLGDSALYLCASSLAGGQQVEKLFFGSGTQLSVL.

V and J are TRBV11-2 and TRBJ2-5; 7 positions agree with TRBD1. CDR3 length: 14 amino acids. The germline CDR1 and CDR2 sequences are SGHAT and FQNNGV. With V trimmed by 6 bases and J by 1 base, 5 bases remained unmatched. CDR3 in amino acids: CASSRDSFQETQYF. The CDR3 bases are TGTGCCAGCAGTCGGGACAGTTTCCAAGAGACCCAGTACTTC.

V gene TRBV18 combines with J gene TRBJ2-1; 9 bases are a match to TRBD2. J lost 5 bases, V lost 2 bases, and 1 base had no gene match. CDR1 and CDR2 (germline): KGHSH, LQKENI. The CDR3 has 14 amino acids. CDR3 coding DNA: TGTGCCAGCTCACCATCTAGCGGGGACAATGAGCAGTTCTTC. Encoded protein: CASSPSSGDNEQFF.

This rearrangement joins TRBV19 to TRBJ2-4, with D maybe TRBD2 (6 bases). Per the germline V gene, CDR1 is LNHDA and CDR2 is SQIVND (reference sequence). Trimming removed 5 bases at V and 6 bases at J, with 14 bases between. The CDR3 totals 14 residues. The CDR3 sequence is CASSDGGTVNIQYF. The CDR3 DNA reads as TGTGCCAGTAGTGACGGAGGGACGGTAAACATTCAGTACTTC.

V usage is TRBV9 and J usage is TRBJ1-1; D not resolved. The V gene's germline CDR1 is SGDLS and CDR2 YYNGEE. V was pared by 1 base and J by 0 bases, with 4 bases between. The CDR3 loop spans 13 amino acids. The CDR3 DNA sequence: TGTGCCAGCAGCGTAAGCATGAACACTGAAGCTTTCTTT. Residues: CASSVSMNTEAFF. The full variable domain, completed using reference TRBV9 and TRBJ1-1, is DSGVTQTPKHLITATGQRVTLRCSPRSGDLSVYWYQQSLDQGLQFLIQYYNGEERAKGNILERFSAQQFPDLHSELNLSSLELGDSALYFCASSVSMNTEAFFGQGTRLTVV.

The V call is TRBV28, the J call TRBJ1-1; D remains ambiguous. Germline-derived CDR1 and CDR2 are MDHEN and SYDVKM. This CDR3 spans 13 amino acids. Trimming shortened V by 9 bases and J by 1 base, and 12 bases separated the two germline ends. The CDR3 coding sequence is TGTGCCAGTTGGGAGGTCCCGAACACTGAAGCTTTCTTT. Amino acids: CASWEVPNTEAFF.

The chain recombines TRBV11-2 with TRBJ2-5; TRBD1 aligns across 8 bases. J gave up 4 bases and V 5 bases, and 18 bases lay outside the gene matches. This CDR3 comprises 18 residues. Germline CDR1 and CDR2: SGHAT and FQNNGV. Written as DNA, the CDR3 is TGTGCCAGCAGCAGATCCCCCTCGCCAGCAGGGGGCGCAGAGACCCAGTACTTC. It is translated as CASSRSPSPAGGAETQYF. The full variable domain, rest sourced from reference TRBV11-2 and TRBJ2-5, is EAGVAQSPRYKIIEKRQSVAFWCNPISGHATLYWYQQILGQGPKLLIQFQNNGVVDDSQLPKDRFSAERLKGVDSTLKIQPAKLEDSAVYLCASSRSPSPAGGAETQYFGPGTRLLVL.

V and J are TRBV5-6 and TRBJ2-3, with D perhaps TRBD1 (5 bases). The CDR3 loop spans 16 amino acids. CDR1 and CDR2 (germline): SGHDT, YYEEEE. V was trimmed by 4 bases and J by 3 bases, leaving 18 bases between them. The CDR3 DNA is TGTGCCAGCAGCAGGACAACCCAGTCGTGGACAGATACGCAGTATTTT. Translated: CASSRTTQSWTDTQYF.

V and J are TRBV4-3 and TRBJ1-1; 7 bases match TRBD1. Germline V gene sequence: CDR1 LGHNA, CDR2 YSLEER. The CDR3 is 14 amino acids. Losses at the gene ends were 1 base for V and 4 bases for J; bases not matched to a gene: 3. CDR3 DNA: TGCGCCAGCAGCCAAGGCGGGACAGCCACTGAAGCTTTCTTT. Its translation: CASSQGGTATEAFF.